This T cell receptor beta chain was captured by sequencing in a study of blood T cell repertoires in COVID-19. The J segment lost 3 bases and the V segment lost 5 bases, leaving 2 bases of the junction unmatched. The CDR3 has 15 amino acids. Germline V CDR1 and CDR2: SNHLY, FYNNEI. Profiled with immunoSEQ multiplex PCR; TCRdb holds only in-frame clones, not every one. The repertoire holds under 85,000 clones, with 90% as singletons. The chain employs TRBV2 and TRBJ2-1, with 12 bases identical to TRBD2. The sequenced sample consisted of peripheral blood. The origin of this receptor is a man aged 45-65 years with acute or convalescent COVID-19. CDR3 nucleotides: TGTGCCAGCAGTCTAGCGGGAGGGGTCTACAATGAGCAGTTCTTC. This translates into CASSLAGGVYNEQFF.